This T cell receptor (beta chain) was captured in a study of blood T cells in healthy people across ages. Ten or more counts support this clonotype. Together with a sample-barcoded 5' primer, a J-beta primer mix was included in a second PCR lasting roughly 7 to 11 cycles. TCRdb redid the calling of the 5' RACE reads with MiXCR, one entry per CDR3 protein. The sample lists 1.5 million to 2 million distinct CDR3 sequences, 28% occurring once. With 1 base removed from V and 3 bases from J, the gap between germline ends came to 10 bases. The germline CDR1 and CDR2 sequences are SGHTA and FQGNSA. CDR3 size: 14 residues.

The clonotype comes from a woman aged 25 to 45 in good health. The sample comprised blood. J is TRBJ2-7 and V is TRBV7-2; no definite D call. The DNA of the CDR3 is TGTGCCAGCAGCTTAGTCGGAGTAGTCTACGAGCAGTACTTC. Encoded protein: CASSLVGVVYEQYF.